The following is a TCR beta chain sequence with its context. The record originates from a study of OX40 agonist ivuxolimab in advanced cancers. The CDR3 length is 15 residues. In germline, CDR1 is MNHEY, CDR2 SMNVEV (reference sequence). J gave up 2 bases and V 7 bases, and 8 bases lay outside the gene matches. TCRdb's table, derived via immunoSEQ multiplex PCR, lists solely in-frame clones and lacks some. Of tens of thousands of clones listed, about 81% are singletons. The receptor was derived from an adult with an advanced solid tumor such as melanoma, head and neck, liver or kidney cancer. V gene TRBV27 combines with J gene TRBJ2-3; 8 nucleotides line up with TRBD2. The specimen comprised CD4+ or CD8+ T cells sorted from blood, sampled in a trial of the OX40 agonist ivuxolimab. The CDR3 DNA sequence: TGTGCCAGCACTCTAACTAGCGGATACACAGATACGCAGTATTTT. It yields the protein CASTLTSGYTDTQYF.